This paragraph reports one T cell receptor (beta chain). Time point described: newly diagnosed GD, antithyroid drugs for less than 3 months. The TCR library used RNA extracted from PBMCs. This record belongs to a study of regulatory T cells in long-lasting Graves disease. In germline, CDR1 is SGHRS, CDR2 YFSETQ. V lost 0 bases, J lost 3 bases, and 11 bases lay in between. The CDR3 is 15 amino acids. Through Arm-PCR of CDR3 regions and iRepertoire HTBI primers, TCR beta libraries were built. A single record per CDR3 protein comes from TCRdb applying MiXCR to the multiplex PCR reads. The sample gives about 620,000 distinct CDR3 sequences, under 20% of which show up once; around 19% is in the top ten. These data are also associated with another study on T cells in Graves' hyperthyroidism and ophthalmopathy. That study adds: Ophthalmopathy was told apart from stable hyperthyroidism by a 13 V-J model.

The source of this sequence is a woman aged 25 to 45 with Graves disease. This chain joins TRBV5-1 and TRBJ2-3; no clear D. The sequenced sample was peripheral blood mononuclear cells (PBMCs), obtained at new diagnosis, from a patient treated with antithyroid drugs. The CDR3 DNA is TGCGCCAGCAGCTTGGAAGGGATTTCGACAGATACGCAGTATTTT. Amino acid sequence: CASSLEGISTDTQYF.